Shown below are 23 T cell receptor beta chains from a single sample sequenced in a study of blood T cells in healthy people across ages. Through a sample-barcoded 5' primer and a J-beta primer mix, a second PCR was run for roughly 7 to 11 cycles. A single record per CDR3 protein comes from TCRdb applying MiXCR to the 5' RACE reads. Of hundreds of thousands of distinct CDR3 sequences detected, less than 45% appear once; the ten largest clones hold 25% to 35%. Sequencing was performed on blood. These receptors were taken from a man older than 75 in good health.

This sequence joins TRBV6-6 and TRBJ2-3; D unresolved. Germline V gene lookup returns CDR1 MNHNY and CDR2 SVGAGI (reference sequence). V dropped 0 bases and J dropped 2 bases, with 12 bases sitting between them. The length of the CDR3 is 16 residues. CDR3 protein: CASSYSRRRDTDTQYF. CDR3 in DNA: TGTGCCAGCAGTTACTCGAGGCGGCGAGACACAGATACGCAGTATTTT.

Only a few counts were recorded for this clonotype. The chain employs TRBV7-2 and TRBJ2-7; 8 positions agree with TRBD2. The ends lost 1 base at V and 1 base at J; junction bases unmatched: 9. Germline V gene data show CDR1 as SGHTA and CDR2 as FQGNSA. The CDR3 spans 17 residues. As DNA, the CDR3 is TGTGCCAGCAGCTTAGTGTCCCTTCGGGAGGGTTCCTACGAGCAGTACTTC. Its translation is CASSLVSLREGSYEQYF.

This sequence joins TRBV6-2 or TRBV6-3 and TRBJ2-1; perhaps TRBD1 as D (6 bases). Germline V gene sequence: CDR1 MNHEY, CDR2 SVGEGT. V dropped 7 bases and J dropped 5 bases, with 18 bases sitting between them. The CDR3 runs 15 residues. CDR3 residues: CASNPLDRVHNEQFF. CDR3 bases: TGTGCCAGCAACCCCCTGGACAGAGTCCACAATGAGCAGTTCTTC.

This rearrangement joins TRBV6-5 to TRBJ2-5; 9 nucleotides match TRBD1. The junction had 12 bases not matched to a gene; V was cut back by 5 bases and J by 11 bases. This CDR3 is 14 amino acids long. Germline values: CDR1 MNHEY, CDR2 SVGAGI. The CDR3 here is CASSDWTGVNEQYF. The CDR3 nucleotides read TGTGCCAGCAGTGACTGGACAGGGGTGAATGAGCAGTACTTC.

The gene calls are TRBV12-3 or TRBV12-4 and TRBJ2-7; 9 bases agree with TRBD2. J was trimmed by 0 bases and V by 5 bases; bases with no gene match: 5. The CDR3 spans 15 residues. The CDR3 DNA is TGTGCCAGCAGTCATTCTAGCGGGGTCTCCTACGAGCAGTACTTC. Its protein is CASSHSSGVSYEQYF.

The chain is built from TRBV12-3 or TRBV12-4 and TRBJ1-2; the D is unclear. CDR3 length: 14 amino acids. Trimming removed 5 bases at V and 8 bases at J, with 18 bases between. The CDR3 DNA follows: TGTGCCAGCAGTCCCCAGACCCTTGGGAGGGGCTACACCTTC. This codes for CASSPQTLGRGYTF.

The CDR3 protein is CASSLESGPSNQPQHF. The CDR3 DNA follows: TGTGCCAGCAGCTTAGAAAGCGGACCAAGCAATCAGCCCCAGCATTTT. The chain combines TRBV7-2 with TRBJ1-5, with D uncertain. V was trimmed by 1 base and J by 1 base, leaving 11 bases between them. Germline V CDR1 and CDR2: SGHTA, FQGNSA. This CDR3 has 16 residues.

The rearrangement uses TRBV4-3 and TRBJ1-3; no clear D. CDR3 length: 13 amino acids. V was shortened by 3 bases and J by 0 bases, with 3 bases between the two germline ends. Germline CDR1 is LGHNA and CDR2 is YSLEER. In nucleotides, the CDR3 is TGCGCCAGCAGCCAGTTCTCTGGAAACACCATATATTTT. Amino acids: CASSQFSGNTIYF.

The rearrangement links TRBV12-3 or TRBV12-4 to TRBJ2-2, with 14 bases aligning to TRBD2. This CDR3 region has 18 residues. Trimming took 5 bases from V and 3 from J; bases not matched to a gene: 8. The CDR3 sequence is CASSRGGLAGAHTGELFF. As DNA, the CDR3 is TGTGCCAGCAGTCGTGGGGGACTAGCGGGGGCCCACACCGGGGAGCTGTTTTTT.

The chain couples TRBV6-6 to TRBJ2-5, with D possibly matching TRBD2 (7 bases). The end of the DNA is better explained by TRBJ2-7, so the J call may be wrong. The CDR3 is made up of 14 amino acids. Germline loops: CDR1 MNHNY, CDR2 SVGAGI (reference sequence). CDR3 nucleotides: TGTGCCAGCAGTTACAGGCGGGGGCGGGTCGAGCAGTACTTC. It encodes CASSYRRGRVEQYF.

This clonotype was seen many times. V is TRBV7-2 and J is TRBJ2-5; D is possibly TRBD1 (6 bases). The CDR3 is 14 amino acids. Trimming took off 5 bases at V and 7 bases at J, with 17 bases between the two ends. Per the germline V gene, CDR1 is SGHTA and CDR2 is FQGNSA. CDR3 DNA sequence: TGTGCCAGCAGCCCCCAGGGGAGCGGCGGGACCCAGTACTTC. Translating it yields CASSPQGSGGTQYF.

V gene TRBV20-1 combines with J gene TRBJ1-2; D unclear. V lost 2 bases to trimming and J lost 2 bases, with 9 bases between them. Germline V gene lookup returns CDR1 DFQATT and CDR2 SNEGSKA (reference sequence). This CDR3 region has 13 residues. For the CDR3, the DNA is TGCAGTGCTAGACGGGGTTTCAACTATGGCTACACCTTC. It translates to CSARRGFNYGYTF.

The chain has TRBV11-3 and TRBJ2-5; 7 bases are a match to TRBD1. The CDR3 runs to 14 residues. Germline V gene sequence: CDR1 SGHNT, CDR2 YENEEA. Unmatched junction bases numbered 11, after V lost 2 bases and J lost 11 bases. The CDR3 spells CASSLRDSYNVQYF. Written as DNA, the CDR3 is TGTGCCAGCAGCTTAAGGGACAGTTACAATGTGCAGTACTTC.

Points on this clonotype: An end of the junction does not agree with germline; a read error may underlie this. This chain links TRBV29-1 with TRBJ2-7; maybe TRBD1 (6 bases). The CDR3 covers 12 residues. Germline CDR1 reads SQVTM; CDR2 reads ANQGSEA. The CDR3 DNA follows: TGCAGCGTCACAGGGTATTCCTACGGGCAGTACTTC. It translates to CSVTGYSYGQYF.

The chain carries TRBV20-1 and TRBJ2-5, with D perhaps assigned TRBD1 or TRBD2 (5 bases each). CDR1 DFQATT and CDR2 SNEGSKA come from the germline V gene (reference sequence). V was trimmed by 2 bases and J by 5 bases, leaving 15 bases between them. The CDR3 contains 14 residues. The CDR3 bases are TGCAGTGCTAGATATCGGGGCAGCATGGAGACCCAGTACTTC. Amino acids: CSARYRGSMETQYF.

The CDR3 loop reads CSAPWLAGGLYSETQYF. In nucleotides, the CDR3 is TGCAGTGCCCCCTGGCTAGCGGGAGGACTATACTCGGAGACCCAGTACTTC. The chain links TRBV20-1 to TRBJ2-5; 11 bases fit TRBD2. Germline V gene sequence: CDR1 DFQATT, CDR2 SNEGSKA (reference sequence). The CDR3 runs to 17 residues. The junction had 17 bases not matched to a gene; V was cut back by 6 bases and J by 5 bases.

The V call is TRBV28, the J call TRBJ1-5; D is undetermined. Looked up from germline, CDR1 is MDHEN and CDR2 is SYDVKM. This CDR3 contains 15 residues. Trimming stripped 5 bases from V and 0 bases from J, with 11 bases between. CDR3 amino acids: CASSLIGNSNQPQHF. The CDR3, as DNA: TGTGCCAGCAGTCTAATAGGCAATAGCAATCAGCCCCAGCATTTT.

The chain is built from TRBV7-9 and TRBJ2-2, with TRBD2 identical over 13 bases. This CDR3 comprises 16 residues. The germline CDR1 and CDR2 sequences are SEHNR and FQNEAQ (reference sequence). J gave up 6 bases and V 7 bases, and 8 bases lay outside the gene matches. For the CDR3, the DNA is TGTGCCAGCACCTTGGGGACTAGCGGGATTTCCGGGGAGCTGTTTTTT. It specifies CASTLGTSGISGELFF.

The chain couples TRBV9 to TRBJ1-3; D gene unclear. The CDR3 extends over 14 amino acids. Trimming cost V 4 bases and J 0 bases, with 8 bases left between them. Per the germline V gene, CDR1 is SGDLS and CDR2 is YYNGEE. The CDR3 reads CASSPPPSGNTIYF. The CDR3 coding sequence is TGTGCCAGCAGCCCCCCCCCCTCTGGAAACACCATATATTTT.

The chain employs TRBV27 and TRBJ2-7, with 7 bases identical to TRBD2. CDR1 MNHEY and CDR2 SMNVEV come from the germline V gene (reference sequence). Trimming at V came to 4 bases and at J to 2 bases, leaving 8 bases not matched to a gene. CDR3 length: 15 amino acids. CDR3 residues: CASSSRGSATYEQYF. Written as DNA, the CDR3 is TGTGCCAGCAGTTCGCGGGGGAGTGCAACCTACGAGCAGTACTTC.

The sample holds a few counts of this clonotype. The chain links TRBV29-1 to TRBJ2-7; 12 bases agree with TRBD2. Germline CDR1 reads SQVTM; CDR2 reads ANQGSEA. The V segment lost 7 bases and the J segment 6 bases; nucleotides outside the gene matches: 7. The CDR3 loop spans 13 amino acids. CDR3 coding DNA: TGCAGCGCGACTAGCGGGGGTGCCTGCGAGCAGTACTTC. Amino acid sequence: CSATSGGACEQYF.

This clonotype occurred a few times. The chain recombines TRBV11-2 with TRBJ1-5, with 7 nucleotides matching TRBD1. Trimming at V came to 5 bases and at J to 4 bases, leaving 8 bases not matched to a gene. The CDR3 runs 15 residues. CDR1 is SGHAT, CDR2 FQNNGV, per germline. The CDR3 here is CASSPQGGGNQPQHF. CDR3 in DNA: TGTGCCAGCAGCCCCCAAGGGGGCGGTAATCAGCCCCAGCATTTT.

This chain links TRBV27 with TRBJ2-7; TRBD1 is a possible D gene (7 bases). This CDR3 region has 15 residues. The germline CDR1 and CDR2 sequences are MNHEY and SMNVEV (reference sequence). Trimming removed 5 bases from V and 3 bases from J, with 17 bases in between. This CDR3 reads CASSPGAGQLYEQYF. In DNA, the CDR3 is TGTGCCAGCAGTCCCGGGGCGGGACAGCTCTACGAGCAGTACTTC.